Reported below is one T cell receptor beta chain. The data derive from a study of blood T cell repertoires in COVID-19. CDR3 length: 15 amino acids. Per the germline V gene, CDR1 is SGHAT and CDR2 is FQNNGV. Trimming took 4 bases from V and 7 from J; bases not matched to a gene: 12. Original handling: By means of reference gene primer amplification, nucleated cell counts were estimated. Assay: immunoSEQ multiplex PCR; the TCRdb copy retains only in-frame clones and omits some. V and J calls plus clone size are reproduced from that table; the DNA served to infer D and trimming. This sample carries about 400,000 clones, roughly 85% of them seen once, and the ten largest clones take 1.4% to 1.5%.

The gene calls are TRBV11-2 and TRBJ2-7; 8 positions agree with TRBD1. The source material was peripheral blood. The source is a young woman with active or convalescent COVID-19. CDR3 in amino acids: CASSSRTGWESEQYF. The CDR3 DNA sequence: TGTGCCAGCAGCTCGAGGACAGGGTGGGAATCGGAGCAGTACTTC.